Listed here are 18 T cell receptor beta chains from one sample, sequenced in a study of blood T cells in healthy people across ages. Primers used in a second PCR of about 7 to 12 cycles were a sample-barcoded 5' primer and a J-beta primer mix. Via MiXCR, TCRdb re-called the 5' RACE reads, giving one row per CDR3 protein. The repertoire holds 850,000 to 1,000,000 distinct CDR3 sequences, with under 50% as singletons. Sequencing was carried out using blood. These TCRs come from a young man in good health.

This chain links TRBV20-1 with TRBJ2-7, with 7 bases aligning to TRBD1. Trimming at V came to 3 bases and at J to 7 bases, leaving 12 bases not matched to a gene. The CDR3 runs to 14 residues. The germline V gene has CDR1 DFQATT and CDR2 SNEGSKA (reference sequence). DNA of the CDR3: TGCAGTGCTAGGTCAGGGGGTCCTTACAATGAGCAGTACTTC. Translating it yields CSARSGGPYNEQYF.

The chain joins TRBV27 to TRBJ2-1; D gene unclear. Trimming removed 7 bases at V and 2 bases at J, with 9 bases between. CDR1 is MNHEY, CDR2 SMNVEV, per germline (reference sequence). This CDR3 has 13 amino acids. The DNA of the CDR3 is TGTGCCAGCATAGGACCAGCCTACAATGAGCAGTTCTTC. Translation gives CASIGPAYNEQFF.

J is TRBJ2-1 and V is TRBV25-1; 11 bases match TRBD2. Germline-derived CDR1 and CDR2 are MGHDK and SYGVNS. V dropped 8 bases and J dropped 7; count of bases not matched to a gene: 10. The CDR3 has 15 residues. This chain's CDR3 is CASLSGGAWNNEQFF. The CDR3, as DNA: TGTGCCAGCCTTAGCGGGGGGGCGTGGAATAATGAGCAGTTCTTC.

By its share, this clonotype is medium-sized (0.01 to 0.1%). A much more abundant neighbour one base away suggests this may be a read error. V and J are TRBV6-5 and TRBJ1-1, with D perhaps matching TRBD1 (6 bases). CDR1 is MNHEY, CDR2 SVGAGI, per germline. The germline V and J ends were trimmed by 7 bases and 1 base, with 10 bases remaining between them. The CDR3 runs 13 residues. The CDR3 nucleotides are TGTGCCAGCACCCGAGGGGGGAACACTGAAGCTTTCTTT. It yields the protein CASTRGGNTEAFF.

This sequence joins TRBV4-3 and TRBJ2-7, with D possibly TRBD2 on 6 matching bases. V lost 4 bases, J lost 2 bases, and 15 bases lay in between. Germline values: CDR1 LGHNA, CDR2 YSLEER. This CDR3 is 15 amino acids long. The DNA of the CDR3 is TGCGCCAGCAGCCGGATCCGGGACTCCGCCTACGAGCAGTACTTC. It is translated as CASSRIRDSAYEQYF.

This clonotype was seen a few times. V and J are TRBV7-6 and TRBJ2-6, with D unclear. CDR1 and CDR2 (germline): SGHVS, FNYEAQ. The length of the CDR3 is 16 residues. V lost 1 base, J lost 0 bases, and 7 bases lay in between. This CDR3 is CASSLEQFSGANVLTF. The DNA for the CDR3 is TGTGCCAGCAGCTTAGAACAGTTCTCTGGGGCCAACGTCCTGACTTTC.

This CDR3 reads CASSWGRRDTQYF. In nucleotides, the CDR3 is TGTGCCAGCAGTTGGGGTAGGAGAGATACGCAGTATTTT. The chain joins TRBV27 to TRBJ2-3; D gene ambiguous. V was trimmed by 4 bases and J by 5 bases, leaving 10 bases between them. The CDR3 extends over 13 amino acids. Germline-derived CDR1 and CDR2 are MNHEY and SMNVEV (reference sequence).

This clonotype has a handful of counts. This chain uses TRBV6-5 with TRBJ1-6, with D possibly being TRBD1 (6 bases). This CDR3 comprises 13 residues. Germline values: CDR1 MNHEY, CDR2 SVGAGI. The V gene lost 4 bases and the J gene lost 13 bases, with 14 bases spanning the gap. CDR3 nucleotide sequence: TGTGCCAGCAGTTCCGGGGGCGCGGTCCCCCTCCACTTT. Translating it yields CASSSGGAVPLHF.

The gene calls are TRBV20-1 and TRBJ2-4; D possibly corresponds to TRBD1 (5 bases). The CDR3 extends over 13 amino acids. Trimming pared 3 bases from V and 4 bases from J, leaving 10 bases between. Germline V gene lookup returns CDR1 DFQATT and CDR2 SNEGSKA (reference sequence). The chain's CDR3 is CSASDRGKNIQYF. CDR3 DNA: TGCAGTGCTAGTGATAGGGGAAAAAACATTCAGTACTTC.

The sample holds a few counts of this clonotype. The rearrangement uses TRBV6-2 or TRBV6-3 and TRBJ1-5; D is unresolved. The CDR3 sequence is 17 residues long. Germline CDR1 reads MNHEY; CDR2 reads SVGEGT. V lost 5 bases to trimming and J lost 1 base, with 18 bases between them. CDR3 DNA: TGTGCCAGCAGTCCCCCCCCGGGAATACGAAGCAATCAGCCCCAGCATTTT. This codes for CASSPPPGIRSNQPQHF.

This clonotype appeared once. The chain combines TRBV4-1 with TRBJ1-2; tentatively, D is TRBD1 (6 bases). The germline V and J ends were trimmed by 4 bases and 8 bases, with 29 bases remaining between them. This CDR3 has 18 residues. The germline V gene has CDR1 MGHRA and CDR2 YSYEKL. The CDR3 spells CASSLVRGGQVKTEGYTF. The CDR3, as DNA: TGCGCCAGCAGCCTCGTAAGGGGGGGGCAGGTGAAAACTGAGGGCTACACCTTC.

The gene calls are TRBV28 and TRBJ2-1; D may be TRBD1 or TRBD2 (5 bases each). V lost 3 bases, J lost 8 bases, and 8 bases lay in between. The CDR3 runs to 12 residues. Germline CDR1 MDHEN, CDR2 SYDVKM. DNA for the CDR3: TGTGCCAGCAGTTTCCGGGACGATGAGCAGTTCTTC. This codes for CASSFRDDEQFF. Using reference TRBV28 and TRBJ2-1 for the parts outside the CDR3, the full variable domain is DVKVTQSSRYLVKRTGEKVFLECVQDMDHENMFWYRQDPGLGLRLIYFSYDVKMKEKGDIPEGYSVSREKKERFSLILESASTNQTSMYLCASSFRDDEQFFGPGTRLTVL.

The DNA for the CDR3 is TGTGCCAGCCGAGCGGACTTCTACGAGCAGTACTTC. It codes for CASRADFYEQYF. The chain carries TRBV6-5 and TRBJ2-5; D possibly corresponds to TRBD2 (5 bases). The J call may be mistaken, given a closer DNA end match to TRBJ2-7. CDR3 length: 12 residues. Germline V gives CDR1 MNHEY, CDR2 SVGAGI.

The table lists this clonotype with a few counts. The V call is TRBV4-1, the J call TRBJ2-3; possibly TRBD1 for D (6 bases). CDR3 length equals 15 residues. The ends were cut back, 4 bases at V and 0 bases at J, with 11 bases in the middle. In germline, CDR1 is MGHRA, CDR2 YSYEKL. CDR3 region: CASSPRQASTDTQYF. The DNA for the CDR3 is TGCGCCAGCAGCCCAAGACAGGCAAGCACAGATACGCAGTATTTT.

The chain is built from TRBV29-1 and TRBJ1-2; no clear D. The germline V and J ends were trimmed by 5 bases and 7 bases, with 11 bases remaining between them. This CDR3 has 11 residues. The germline CDR1 and CDR2 sequences are SQVTM and ANQGSEA. The CDR3 spells CSVKDPGGYTF. The CDR3 DNA reads as TGCAGCGTTAAGGATCCAGGTGGCTACACCTTC.

This clonotype turned up a few times. The rearrangement links TRBV2 to TRBJ2-5, with 8 bases lining up with TRBD2. The CDR3 totals 17 residues. Germline V CDR1 and CDR2: SNHLY, FYNNEI. V was pared by 6 bases and J by 5 bases, with 17 bases of the junction left unmatched. The CDR3 DNA is TGTGCCAGCAGCCCCGGACTAGCCATAGGGGCGGGGGAGACCCAGTACTTC. Its protein is CASSPGLAIGAGETQYF.

This clonotype was found a few times. The CDR3 reads CASSLGPGTGYGYTF. The CDR3, as DNA: TGTGCCAGCAGTTTAGGCCCCGGGACAGGGTATGGCTACACCTTC. This chain links TRBV27 with TRBJ1-2; 9 positions match TRBD1. CDR1 and CDR2 (germline): MNHEY, SMNVEV (reference sequence). This CDR3 is 15 amino acids long. With 2 bases clipped from V and 5 bases from J, the junction kept 6 bases outside the gene matches.

The V call is TRBV14, the J call TRBJ1-1; TRBD1 agrees at 7 bases. CDR1 SGHDN and CDR2 FVKESK come from the germline V gene. V shed 1 base and J 7 bases; nucleotides not matched to a gene: 6. The CDR3 is 14 residues long. The CDR3 DNA sequence: TGTGCCAGCAGCCAAGCAAAACCAGGGGGTGAAGCTTTCTTT. Its protein is CASSQAKPGGEAFF.